This is a list of T cell receptor beta chains from one sample in a study of blood T cell repertoires in COVID-19. Clones were read by immunoSEQ multiplex PCR, and TCRdb kept only the in-frame ones, dropping some. The sample holds a few hundred thousand clones, roughly 88% seen once. The sample consisted of peripheral blood. The receptors shown here come from a man aged 35 to 55 who had recovered from COVID-19. Both conserved end residues are part of each CDR3. D genes are given only for firm matches. Size tells how often a clone was seen (once, few, many) or the class of an expanded clone, and some rows leave it out.

v_gene,abundance,d_gene,j_gene,CDR3nt,CDR3aa
TRBV7-8,-,TRBD2,TRBJ2-2,TGTGCCAGCAGCTTTAGCGGGGGCACCGGGGAGCTGTTTTTT,CASSFSGGTGELFF
TRBV10-3,-,TRBD1,TRBJ1-1,TGTGCCATCAGTGACCCGACAGGGAGAGGCACTGAAGCTTTCTTT,CAISDPTGRGTEAFF
TRBV14,-,TRBD2,TRBJ2-1,TGTGCCAGCAGCCAAGGACTTAGCGGGGGACGGGGGGAGCAGTTCTTC,CASSQGLSGGRGEQFF
TRBV5-1,-,-,TRBJ2-3,TGCGCCAGCAGCTTGGCACCGGCAGATACGCAGTATTTT,CASSLAPADTQYF
TRBV6-4,once,-,TRBJ1-5,TGTGCCAGCAGAGAAAACAGGTCTTATAGCAATCAGCCCCAGCATTTT,CASRENRSYSNQPQHF
TRBV2,-,TRBD1,TRBJ1-4,TGTGCCAGCAGACAGACAGGGTTTAATGAAAAACTGTTTTTT,CASRQTGFNEKLFF
TRBV7-9,-,TRBD1,TRBJ2-6,TGTGCCAGCAGCCTGACAGGGACTGGGGCCAACGTCCTGACTTTC,CASSLTGTGANVLTF
TRBV13,-,TRBD1,TRBJ1-2,TGTGCCAGCACCGACAGGGGTAACTATGGCTACACCTTC,CASTDRGNYGYTF
TRBV7-2,few,-,TRBJ2-4,TGTGCCAGCAGCTTCACCAGCGCGGGGTCCAAAAACATTCAGTACTTC,CASSFTSAGSKNIQYF
TRBV19,-,-,TRBJ1-1,TGTGCCAGTATATCTCAGGGATCCAGTGAAGCTTTCTTT,CASISQGSSEAFF
TRBV11-3,few,-,TRBJ1-3,TGTGCCAGCAGCTTAGTGGAGTTCTCTGGAAACACCATATATTTT,CASSLVEFSGNTIYF
TRBV2,-,TRBD2,TRBJ2-3,TGTGCCAGCAGCAGACTAGCGGGAGAGTACGATACGCAGTATTTT,CASSRLAGEYDTQYF
TRBV23-1,once,-,TRBJ2-5,TGCGCCAGCAGTCAATCGTCGGCCTCGACAGGTAAGGGGGAGACCCAGTACTTC,CASSQSSASTGKGETQYF
TRBV7-9,-,TRBD1,TRBJ2-7,TGTGCCATAATGACCCCATCAGGGGGATCCGAGCAGTACTTC,CAIMTPSGGSEQYF
TRBV9,-,TRBD2,TRBJ2-7,TGTGCCAGCACCCCCGAGCGGGAGACTTACGAGCAGTACTTC,CASTPERETYEQYF
TRBV3-1/TRBV3-2,-,-,TRBJ2-3,TGTGCCAGCAGCCAAGGCCTAACTGCCACTAATACGCAGTATTTT,CASSQGLTATNTQYF
TRBV2,-,-,TRBJ1-1,TGTGCCAGCGCTCCCGGCAGGGTTACAGAAGCTTTCTTT,CASAPGRVTEAFF
TRBV10-3,-,TRBD1,TRBJ2-2,TGTGCCATCAGTGGAGTACGAGGGGGCGCTGGAACCGGGGAGCTGTTTTTT,CAISGVRGGAGTGELFF
TRBV7-9,-,TRBD2,TRBJ2-7,TGTGCCAGCAGGACTAGCGGGCCTCCTGGGTCCTACGAGCAGTACTTC,CASRTSGPPGSYEQYF
TRBV10-3,-,-,TRBJ2-3,TGTGCCATCAGTGATATCACAGGTGGGACAGATACGCAGTATTTT,CAISDITGGTDTQYF
TRBV5-6,-,TRBD2,TRBJ2-7,TGTGCCAGCAGCCCTGGACTAGCGGGGTTCTACGAGCAGTACTTC,CASSPGLAGFYEQYF
TRBV9,-,-,TRBJ2-2,TGTGCCAGCAGCGTACCACAGGGCCCGAACACCGGGGAGCTGTTTTTT,CASSVPQGPNTGELFF
TRBV10-1,-,-,TRBJ2-7,TGCGCCGAGGACAGCAAGTTCCCCTACGAGCAGTACTTC,CAEDSKFPYEQYF
TRBV10-1,-,TRBD2,TRBJ2-3,TGCGCCAGCAGTGAGTCGACGGCGGGAGGCCCAGATACGCAGTATTTT,CASSESTAGGPDTQYF
TRBV12-3/TRBV12-4,few,TRBD2,TRBJ2-7,TGTGCCAGCAGTTTCGGACTAGAAGCCGAGCAGTACTTC,CASSFGLEAEQYF
TRBV5-1,-,-,TRBJ2-3,TGCGCCAGCAGAGGCGGGCAGGTCACAGATACGCAGTATTTT,CASRGGQVTDTQYF
TRBV3-1/TRBV3-2,-,TRBD1,TRBJ1-2,TGTGCCAGCAGCCCCGGGACAGGGTCTCTCCATTTCGCCTTC,CASSPGTGSLHFAF
TRBV19,-,-,TRBJ2-1,TGTGCCAGTAGTATAGGTAGCGGACTCTACAATGAGCAGTTCTTC,CASSIGSGLYNEQFF
TRBV10-3,-,-,TRBJ1-2,TGTGCCCACGGCGGGGAGGGTGGTAGTCATGGCTACACCTTC,CAHGGEGGSHGYTF
TRBV21-1,-,-,TRBJ1-5,TGTGCCAGCAGCAAAGTTCCGTCGGTAATGAAGCCCCAGCATTTT,CASSKVPSVMKPQHF
TRBV3-1/TRBV3-2,once,-,TRBJ2-1,TGTGCCAGCAGCCAAGGAGCGGCCGAGCAGTTCTTC,CASSQGAAEQFF
TRBV4-3,-,-,TRBJ1-6,TGCGCCAGCAGCCAAGATCTCGTGCGATATAATTCACCCCTCCACTTT,CASSQDLVRYNSPLHF
TRBV3-1/TRBV3-2,-,TRBD1,TRBJ2-7,TGTGCCAGCAGCCCCGGGACAGGGCGTTTCGAGCAGTACTTC,CASSPGTGRFEQYF
TRBV2,few,TRBD2,TRBJ2-5,TGTGCCAGCAGTGAGGGGAGGGAAGAGACCCAGTACTTC,CASSEGREETQYF
TRBV6-2/TRBV6-3,many,-,TRBJ1-1,TGTGCCAGCAGTTACTCGAAGACCTCCAGACAGAGGAACACTGAAGCTTTCTTT,CASSYSKTSRQRNTEAFF
TRBV2,few,TRBD2,TRBJ2-3,TGTGCCAGCAGTGGGCGGGGGGGTGGCACAGATACGCAGTATTTT,CASSGRGGGTDTQYF
TRBV5-6,-,-,TRBJ1-1,TGTGCCAGCAGCTTAGCGGGTTCGGGGGGCCCAACCACTGAAGCTTTCTTT,CASSLAGSGGPTTEAFF
TRBV4-3,-,TRBD1,TRBJ1-2,TGCGCCAGCAGCCAAGACTACAGGGGTGTATATGGCTACACCTTC,CASSQDYRGVYGYTF
TRBV27,-,TRBD1,TRBJ1-5,TGTGCCAGCAGACCACAGGGGGCTAATCAGCCCCAGCATTTT,CASRPQGANQPQHF
TRBV27,-,-,TRBJ2-1,TGTGCCAGCAGTTTAGGAAACTACCGTGAGCAGTTCTTC,CASSLGNYREQFF
TRBV7-2,-,-,TRBJ2-4,TGTGCCAGCAGCTTAGGGGGCCTAGCCAAAAACATTCAGTACTTC,CASSLGGLAKNIQYF
TRBV5-4,-,-,TRBJ2-5,TGTGCCAGCAGCTTGGTAGGGCAGGGCAGAAGCCAAGAGACCCAGTACTTC,CASSLVGQGRSQETQYF